This TCR beta chain is drawn from a study of vaccination effects on CD4 cells after COVID-19. As for this clone: The antigen remains unidentified.

TCRdb keeps only in-frame clones here, not all; method: immunoSEQ multiplex PCR. This table has about 24,000 clones, about three quarters appearing once. Peptide-pool stimulation followed by sequencing identified expanded antigen-specific CD4+ clonotypes in the ViraFEST assay. Around day 10 of culture, CD4+ T cells were separated out. Either the mRNA-1273 or the BNT162b2 vaccine was given to participants as two doses. In germline, CDR1 is SGDLS, CDR2 YYNGEE. This CDR3 has 18 amino acids. V was clipped by 4 bases and J by 5 bases; unmatched bases: 19. The input for sequencing was CD4+ T cells from PBMCs cultured with HCoV-NL63 spike peptides, taken after COVID-19 vaccination. The chain employs TRBV9 and TRBJ2-5; 8 nucleotides match TRBD1. This clonotype originated in a human donor who received a COVID-19 vaccine. Written as DNA, the CDR3 is TGTGCCAGCAGCCCAAGTCCCGGGACAGGAGCCCCAGGCGAGACCCAGTACTTC. This gives the protein CASSPSPGTGAPGETQYF.